This TCR beta chain originates from a study of T cell changes during pregnancy in multiple sclerosis. This CDR3 comprises 14 residues. From germline, CDR1 is SGHTA and CDR2 FQGNSA. V trimming: 1 base; J trimming: 6 bases; junction bases outside the gene matches: 3. Repertoires were generated with immunoSEQ multiplex PCR, while TCRdb's copy carries only in-frame clones and drops some. The table lists tens of thousands of clones, 80% to 95% of them singletons. The clonotype comes from a female donor in good health, enrolled as a control in a pregnancy study. The sample in question was CD4+ T cells from peripheral blood mononuclear cells, obtained after pregnancy. J is TRBJ2-1 and V is TRBV7-2; TRBD1 matches 7 bases. The DNA for the CDR3 is TGTGCCAGCAGCTTAGGACAGGGTGGCAATGAGCAGTTCTTC. It codes for CASSLGQGGNEQFF.